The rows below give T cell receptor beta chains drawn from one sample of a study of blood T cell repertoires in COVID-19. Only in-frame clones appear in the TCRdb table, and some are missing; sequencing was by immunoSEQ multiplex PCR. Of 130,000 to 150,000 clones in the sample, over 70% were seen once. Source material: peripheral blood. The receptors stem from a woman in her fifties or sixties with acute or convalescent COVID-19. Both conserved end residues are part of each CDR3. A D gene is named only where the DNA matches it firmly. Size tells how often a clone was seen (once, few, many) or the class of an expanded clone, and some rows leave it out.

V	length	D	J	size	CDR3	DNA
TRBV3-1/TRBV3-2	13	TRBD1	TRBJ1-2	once	CASSQGTGYGYTF	TGTGCCAGCAGCCAAGGGACAGGCTATGGCTACACCTTC
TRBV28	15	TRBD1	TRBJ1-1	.	CASRNPTGRGTEAFF	TGTGCCAGCAGAAACCCGACAGGGAGAGGCACTGAAGCTTTCTTT
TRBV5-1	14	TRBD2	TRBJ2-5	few	CASSRTSAQETQYF	TGCGCCAGCAGCAGGACTAGCGCCCAAGAGACCCAGTACTTC
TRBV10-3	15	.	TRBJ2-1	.	CAIKWGRQTYNEQFF	TGTGCCATCAAGTGGGGGCGACAGACCTACAATGAGCAGTTCTTC
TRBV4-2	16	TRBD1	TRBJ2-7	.	CASSPAVGTGGGEQYF	TGTGCCAGCAGCCCCGCAGTGGGGACAGGGGGTGGCGAGCAGTACTTC
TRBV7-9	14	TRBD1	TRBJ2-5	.	CASTHTGGEETQYF	TGTGCCAGCACCCACACAGGGGGTGAAGAGACCCAGTACTTC
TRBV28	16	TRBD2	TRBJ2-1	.	CASSLSLATTYNEQFF	TGTGCCAGCAGTTTATCACTAGCGACGACCTACAATGAGCAGTTCTTC
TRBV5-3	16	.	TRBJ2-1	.	CARRARGTGQGDEQFF	TGTGCCAGAAGGGCACGTGGAACGGGCCAGGGCGATGAGCAGTTCTTC
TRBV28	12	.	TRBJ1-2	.	CASNSGHRAYTF	TGTGCCAGCAATTCCGGACATAGGGCCTACACCTTC
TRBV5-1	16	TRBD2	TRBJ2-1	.	CASSLVASGKYNEQFF	TGCGCCAGCAGCTTGGTGGCTAGCGGAAAGTACAATGAGCAGTTCTTC
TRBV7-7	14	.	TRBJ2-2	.	CASSQLRNTGELFF	TGTGCCAGCAGCCAACTACGGAACACCGGGGAGCTGTTTTTT
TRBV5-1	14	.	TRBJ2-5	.	CASSLAANEETQYF	TGCGCCAGCAGCTTGGCCGCTAATGAAGAGACCCAGTACTTC
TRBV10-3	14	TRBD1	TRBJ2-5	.	CASTATGFQETQYF	TGTGCCAGCACAGCGACAGGGTTCCAAGAGACCCAGTACTTC
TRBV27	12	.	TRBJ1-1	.	CASSTGQGEAFF	TGTGCCAGCAGTACGGGACAAGGTGAAGCTTTCTTT
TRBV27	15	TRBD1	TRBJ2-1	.	CASSPEGALRYEQFF	TGTGCCAGCAGCCCAGAGGGGGCGCTTAGGTATGAGCAGTTCTTC
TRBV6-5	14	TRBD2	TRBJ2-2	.	CASSSLAGGGELFF	TGTGCCAGCAGTTCCCTAGCGGGAGGTGGGGAGCTGTTTTTT
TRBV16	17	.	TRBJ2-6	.	CASSQSLQVPGANVLTF	TGTGCCAGCAGCCAATCCCTTCAGGTCCCTGGGGCCAACGTCCTGACTTTC
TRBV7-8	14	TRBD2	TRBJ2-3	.	CAAGAGGSTDTQYF	TGTGCCGCGGGAGCGGGAGGGAGCACAGATACGCAGTATTTT
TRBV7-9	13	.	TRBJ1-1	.	CASSLSRATEAFF	TGTGCCAGCAGCTTAAGCAGGGCGACTGAAGCTTTCTTT
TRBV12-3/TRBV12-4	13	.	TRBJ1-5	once	CASSVGRNQPQHF	TGTGCCAGCAGTGTGGGGAGGAATCAGCCCCAGCATTTT
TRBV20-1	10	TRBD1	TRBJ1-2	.	CSAGQGGYTF	TGCAGTGCTGGACAGGGCGGCTACACCTTC
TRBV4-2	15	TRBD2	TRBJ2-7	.	CASSPVQGLGNEQYF	TGTGCCAGCAGCCCCGTCCAGGGACTAGGGAACGAGCAGTACTTC
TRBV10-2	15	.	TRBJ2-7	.	CASSEWGGPTYEQYF	TGCGCCAGCAGTGAGTGGGGGGGCCCAACCTACGAGCAGTACTTC
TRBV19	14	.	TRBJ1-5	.	CASSIGGSNQPQHF	TGTGCCAGTAGTATTGGAGGCAGCAATCAGCCCCAGCATTTT
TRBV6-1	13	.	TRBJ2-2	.	CASESPNTGELFF	TGTGCCAGCGAGAGCCCGAACACCGGGGAGCTGTTTTTT
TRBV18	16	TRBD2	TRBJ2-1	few	CASSPPGLAIQREQFF	TGTGCCAGCTCACCCCCGGGACTAGCGATCCAACGGGAGCAGTTCTTC
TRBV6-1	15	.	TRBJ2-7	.	CASSEGRVSGYEQYF	TGTGCCAGCAGTGAAGGCCGGGTCTCCGGCTACGAGCAGTACTTC
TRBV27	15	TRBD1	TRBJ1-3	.	CASRLTGGTGNTIYF	TGTGCCAGCAGGCTTACAGGGGGGACTGGAAACACCATATATTTT
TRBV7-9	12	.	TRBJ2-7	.	CASSLGLGEQYF	TGTGCCAGCAGCTTGGGACTCGGGGAGCAGTACTTC
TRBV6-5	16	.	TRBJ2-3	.	CASSYAGPTRTDTQYF	TGTGCCAGCAGTTACGCGGGACCGACGAGGACAGATACGCAGTATTTT
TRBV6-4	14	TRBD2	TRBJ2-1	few	CASSDGTSGNEQFF	TGTGCCAGCAGTGACGGGACTAGCGGCAATGAGCAGTTCTTC
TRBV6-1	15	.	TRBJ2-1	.	CASSERRKGGDEQFF	TGTGCCAGCAGTGAACGAAGAAAGGGAGGCGATGAGCAGTTCTTC
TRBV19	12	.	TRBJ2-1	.	CASSTVVNEQFF	TGTGCCAGTTCCACGGTTGTAAATGAGCAGTTCTTC
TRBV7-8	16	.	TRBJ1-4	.	CASSLARRTTNEKLFF	TGTGCCAGCAGCTTAGCGAGGAGAACAACTAATGAAAAACTGTTTTTT
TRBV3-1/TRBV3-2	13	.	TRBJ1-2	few	CASSQDGGHGYTF	TGTGCCAGCAGCCAAGACGGCGGGCACGGCTACACCTTC
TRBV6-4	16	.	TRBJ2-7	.	CASTVPGGPCSYEQYF	TGTGCCAGCACCGTCCCCGGAGGCCCCTGCTCCTACGAGCAGTACTTC
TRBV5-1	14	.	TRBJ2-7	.	CASSVHGITYEQYF	TGCGCCAGCAGCGTTCACGGGATTACCTACGAGCAGTACTTC
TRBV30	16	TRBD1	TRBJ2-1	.	CAWSKPGQGSYNEQFF	TGTGCCTGGAGTAAGCCGGGACAGGGATCCTACAATGAGCAGTTCTTC
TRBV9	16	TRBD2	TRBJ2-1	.	CASSVVTGGPSNEQFF	TGTGCCAGCAGCGTAGTCACGGGAGGGCCCAGCAATGAGCAGTTCTTC
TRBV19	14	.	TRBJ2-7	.	CASSIWVGNYEQYF	TGTGCCAGTAGTATCTGGGTCGGGAACTACGAGCAGTACTTC
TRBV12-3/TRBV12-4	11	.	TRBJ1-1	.	CASSSATEAFF	TGTGCCAGCAGTAGCGCCACTGAAGCTTTCTTT
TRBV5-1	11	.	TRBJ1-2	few	CASSGTFGYTF	TGCGCCAGCAGCGGGACATTTGGCTACACCTTC
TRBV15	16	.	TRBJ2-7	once	CATSRPGGPEKNEQYF	TGTGCCACCAGCAGACCCGGTGGGCCAGAAAAAAACGAGCAGTACTTC